This TCR beta chain was obtained from a study of T cell responses to AZD1222 COVID-19 vaccine. Study-wide results and caveats: Nearly half of the spike-specific TCRs reportedly recognize variant regions that carry no mutations. Researchers report vaccine-associated CD4 TCRs spanning spike, with dominance at 160-218 and 743-854.

V trimming: 2 bases; J trimming: 4 bases; junction bases outside the gene matches: 5. This CDR3 has 15 residues. Germline V lookup: CDR1 MNHNS, CDR2 SASEGT. On this clone: Its cognate antigen is unknown.

Produced via immunoSEQ multiplex PCR; TCRdb's table is partial and in-frame only. Here the sample spans 140,000 to 150,000 clones, about 92% being singletons. The rearrangement links TRBV6-1 to TRBJ1-1, with TRBD1 identical over 9 bases. Here the sequenced sample was peripheral blood, taken after recovery from COVID-19. The sequence was obtained from an adult who had recovered from COVID-19. The chain's CDR3 is CASSERPTGGTEAFF. The CDR3 DNA sequence: TGTGCCAGCAGTGAAAGGCCGACAGGGGGCACTGAAGCTTTCTTT.